This T cell receptor (beta chain) comes out of a study of blood T cell repertoires in COVID-19. Profiled with immunoSEQ multiplex PCR; TCRdb holds only in-frame clones, not every one. The sample records 95,000 to 100,000 clones, more than 75% being singletons. The sequence was collected from a woman between 25 and 40 years old with acute or convalescent COVID-19. The sample was peripheral blood.

The CDR3 loop is CASSREYSYNSPLHF. The CDR3, as DNA: TGTGCCAGCAGTAGAGAGTATTCGTATAATTCACCCCTCCACTTT. This chain uses TRBV6-5 with TRBJ1-6; no clear D. Germline loops: CDR1 MNHEY, CDR2 SVGAGI. V was clipped by 5 bases and J by 4 bases, with 12 bases between them. The CDR3 loop spans 15 amino acids.